The clone carrying this T cell receptor (beta chain) was seen more than once but under ten times. These data come from a study of tumor and adjacent non-tumor tissue in lung cancer. Across the whole study: The patients, approximately 9 men and several women, were roughly 30 to 80 with stage I to III disease. On average, productive TCRbeta reads reached about 4 million per sample.

This sample's RNA came from whole unsorted tissue. This non-tumor lung sample came from over 3 cm beyond the tumor edge. CDR1 KGHDR and CDR2 SFDVKD come from the germline V gene. The CDR3 is made up of 16 amino acids. The V and J ends lost 3 bases and 3 bases, in that order; junction bases with no gene match: 5. The library came from three nested PCR rounds adapted from ARM-PCR protocols. TCRdb ran MiXCR on the multiplex PCR reads and lists one entry per CDR3 protein. In the table there are about 43,000 distinct CDR3 sequences, approximately 61% of which are singletons. The chain uses TRBV24-1 and TRBJ2-1; 9 bases fit TRBD2. The sequence derives from a man aged 45-65 years with non-small cell lung cancer. Sequenced material: distant non-tumor lung tissue. CDR3: CATSDPSGASYNEQFF. The CDR3 nucleotides are TGTGCCACCAGTGATCCTAGCGGGGCGAGCTACAATGAGCAGTTCTTC.